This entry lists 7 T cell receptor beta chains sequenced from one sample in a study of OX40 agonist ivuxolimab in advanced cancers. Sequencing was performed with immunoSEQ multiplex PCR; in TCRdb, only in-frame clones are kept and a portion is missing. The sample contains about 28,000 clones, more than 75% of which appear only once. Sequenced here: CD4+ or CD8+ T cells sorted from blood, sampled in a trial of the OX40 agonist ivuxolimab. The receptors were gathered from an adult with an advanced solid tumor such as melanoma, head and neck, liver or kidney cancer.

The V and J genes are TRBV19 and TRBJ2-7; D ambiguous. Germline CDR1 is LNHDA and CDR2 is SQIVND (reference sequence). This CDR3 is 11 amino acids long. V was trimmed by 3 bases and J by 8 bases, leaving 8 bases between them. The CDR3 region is CASSMGRQQYF. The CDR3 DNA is TGTGCCAGTAGTATGGGCAGACAGCAGTACTTC. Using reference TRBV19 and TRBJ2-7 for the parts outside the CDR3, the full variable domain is DGGITQSPKYLFRKEGQNVTLSCEQNLNHDAMYWYRQDPGQGLRLIYYSQIVNDFQKGDIAEGYSVSREKKESFPLTVTSAQKNPTAFYLCASSMGRQQYFGPGTRLTVT.

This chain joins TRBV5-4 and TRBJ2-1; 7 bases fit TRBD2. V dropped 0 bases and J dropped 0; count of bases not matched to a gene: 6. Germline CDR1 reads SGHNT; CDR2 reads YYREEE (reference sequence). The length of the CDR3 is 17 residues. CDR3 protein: CASSLGRGGSSYNEQFF. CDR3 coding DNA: TGTGCCAGCAGCTTGGGTCGCGGCGGGAGCTCCTACAATGAGCAGTTCTTC.

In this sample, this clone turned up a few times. Here the CDR3 DNA reads TGTGCCAGCAGCTCATCTAAAATCAGATACACAGATACGCAGTATTTT. Protein product: CASSSSKIRYTDTQYF. The rearrangement joins TRBV5-5 to TRBJ2-3, with D hard to call. The germline V and J ends were trimmed by 3 bases and 2 bases, with 16 bases remaining between them. Germline CDR1 and CDR2: SGHKS and YYEKEE (reference sequence). The CDR3 consists of 16 residues.

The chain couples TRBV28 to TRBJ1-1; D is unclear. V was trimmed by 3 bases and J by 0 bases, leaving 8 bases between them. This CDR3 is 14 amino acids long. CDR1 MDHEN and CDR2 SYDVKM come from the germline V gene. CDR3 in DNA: TGTGCCAGCAGTTTTGGTGGGGTGAACACTGAAGCTTTCTTT. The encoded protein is CASSFGGVNTEAFF. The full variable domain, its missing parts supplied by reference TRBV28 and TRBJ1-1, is DVKVTQSSRYLVKRTGEKVFLECVQDMDHENMFWYRQDPGLGLRLIYFSYDVKMKEKGDIPEGYSVSREKKERFSLILESASTNQTSMYLCASSFGGVNTEAFFGQGTRLTVV.

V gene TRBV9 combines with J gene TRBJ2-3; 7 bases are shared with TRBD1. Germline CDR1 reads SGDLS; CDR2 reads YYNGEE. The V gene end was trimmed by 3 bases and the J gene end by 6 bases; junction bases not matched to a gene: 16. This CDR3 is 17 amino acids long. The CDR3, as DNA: TGTGCCAGCAGCGCCCTCCCATCTACCGACAGGGCGGATACGCAGTATTTT. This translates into CASSALPSTDRADTQYF. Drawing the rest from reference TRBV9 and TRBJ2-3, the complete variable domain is DSGVTQTPKHLITATGQRVTLRCSPRSGDLSVYWYQQSLDQGLQFLIQYYNGEERAKGNILERFSAQQFPDLHSELNLSSLELGDSALYFCASSALPSTDRADTQYFGPGTRLTVL.

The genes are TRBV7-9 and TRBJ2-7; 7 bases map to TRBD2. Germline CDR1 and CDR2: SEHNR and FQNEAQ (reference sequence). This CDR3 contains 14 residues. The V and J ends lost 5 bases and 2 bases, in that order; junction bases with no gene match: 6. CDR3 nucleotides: TGTGCCAGCAGCACAGGACTAGTCCCCTACGAGCAGTACTTC. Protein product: CASSTGLVPYEQYF. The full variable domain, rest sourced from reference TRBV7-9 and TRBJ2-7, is DTGVSQNPRHKITKRGQNVTFRCDPISEHNRLYWYRQTLGQGPEFLTYFQNEAQLEKSRLLSDRFSAERPKGSFSTLEIQRTEQGDSAMYLCASSTGLVPYEQYFGPGTRLTVT.

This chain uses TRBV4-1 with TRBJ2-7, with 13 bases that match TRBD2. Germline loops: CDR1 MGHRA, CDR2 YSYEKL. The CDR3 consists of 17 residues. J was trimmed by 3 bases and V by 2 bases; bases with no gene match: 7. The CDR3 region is CASSQPGLAGANYEQYF. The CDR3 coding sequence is TGCGCCAGCAGCCAACCAGGACTAGCGGGAGCCAACTACGAGCAGTACTTC.